This T cell receptor (beta chain) was sequenced in a study of T cell responses to AZD1222 COVID-19 vaccine. Notes on the study in general: Just a handful of AZD1222 recipients were seropositive at baseline. Repertoires were obtained only post-peak T cell response.

To note about this clone: Its antigen is not known.

The length of the CDR3 is 16 residues. The trim removed 0 bases at V and 8 bases at J, leaving 10 bases unmatched. Germline V gene data show CDR1 as ENHRY and CDR2 as SYGVKD. Sequencing was performed with immunoSEQ multiplex PCR; in TCRdb, only in-frame clones are kept and a portion is missing. The sample gives approximately 80,000 clones, around nine tenths of which show up once; 2.5% to 4% is in the top ten. Pooled together were second doses at about 4 or about 12 weeks. This sample comprised peripheral blood, obtained 28 days after the second AZD1222 dose. The receptor comes from an adult who received the AZD1222 COVID-19 vaccine. The chain recombines TRBV10-3 with TRBJ1-2; 9 bases are shared with TRBD1. CDR3 amino acids: CAISESVTDRGKGYTF. CDR3 sequence (DNA): TGTGCCATCAGTGAGTCGGTCACGGACAGGGGTAAAGGCTACACCTTC.